The rows below give T cell receptor beta chains drawn from one sample of a study of molecular identifiers for immune sequencing clone quantification. TCRdb reanalysed the PCR reads using MiXCR and keeps one entry per CDR3 protein. Of approximately 550,000 distinct CDR3 sequences listed, about a fifth are singletons. The sample was naive CD8+ T cells from blood, with Jurkat cell RNA spiked in. Every receptor here comes from a human donor in good health. Some libraries in this study had Jurkat cell RNA spiked in. CDR3s include the opening cysteine and the closing phenylalanine or tryptophan. Fields, in order: J gene, V gene, clone size, D gene, CDR3 DNA, CDR3 protein. The D gene is left open where the match is weak. The size field is filled for only some rows; it gives once, few, many or a size class.

J: TRBJ2-1
V: TRBV6-2/TRBV6-3
size: few
D: NA
DNA: TGTGCCAGCAGTTACCGTGGGAATGAGCAGTTCTTC
CDR3: CASSYRGNEQFF

J: TRBJ2-7
V: TRBV4-3
size: NA
D: NA
DNA: TGCGCCAGCAGCCAAGATCTAGGCAACTACGAGCAGTACTTC
CDR3: CASSQDLGNYEQYF

J: TRBJ1-3
V: TRBV7-9
size: NA
D: TRBD1
DNA: TGTGCCAGCAGCTCCGCGGGACAGGCGGGAAACACCATATATTTT
CDR3: CASSSAGQAGNTIYF

J: TRBJ1-4
V: TRBV30
size: NA
D: TRBD1
DNA: TGTGCCTGGACTACAGGGGCAACTAATGAAAAACTGTTTTTT
CDR3: CAWTTGATNEKLFF

J: TRBJ2-7
V: TRBV3-1
size: NA
D: TRBD2
DNA: TGTGCCAGCAGCCCCTGGACTAGCGGGCGGTCCTACGAGCAGTACTTC
CDR3: CASSPWTSGRSYEQYF

J: TRBJ1-1
V: TRBV15
size: few
D: NA
DNA: TGTGCCACCAGCAGGTTCGACAGGTATAACACTGAAGCTTTCTTT
CDR3: CATSRFDRYNTEAFF

J: TRBJ1-1
V: TRBV20-1
size: many
D: NA
DNA: TGCAGTGCTCCCCCCGAAGCTTTCTTT
CDR3: CSAPPEAFF

J: TRBJ2-3
V: TRBV7-9
size: many
D: TRBD1
DNA: TGTGCCAGCAGCATAGACAGGGGAAGCACAGATACGCAGTATTTT
CDR3: CASSIDRGSTDTQYF

J: TRBJ2-5
V: TRBV28
size: few
D: TRBD2
DNA: TGTGCCAGCAGGGTAGCGGGAGGGGAGACCCAGTACTTC
CDR3: CASRVAGGETQYF

J: TRBJ1-4
V: TRBV3-1
size: few
D: NA
DNA: TGTGCCAGCAGCCAAGATGCTGAAAAACTGTTTTTT
CDR3: CASSQDAEKLFF

J: TRBJ1-1
V: TRBV3-1
size: NA
D: NA
DNA: TGTGCCAGCAGCCAAGATCTTGGTACCAACACTGAAGCTTTCTTT
CDR3: CASSQDLGTNTEAFF

J: TRBJ1-2
V: TRBV27
size: NA
D: TRBD1
DNA: TGTGCCAGCAGTTCGACAGGGGGCAATGGCTACACCTTC
CDR3: CASSSTGGNGYTF

J: TRBJ2-2
V: TRBV20-1
size: many
D: NA
DNA: TGCAGTGCTAGACCCGGGAGCAACACCGGGGAGCTGTTTTTT
CDR3: CSARPGSNTGELFF

J: TRBJ2-1
V: TRBV7-6
size: many
D: NA
DNA: TGTGCCAGCAGCCCCAATTTCGGTTTTCAGGAGCAGTTCTTC
CDR3: CASSPNFGFQEQFF

J: TRBJ2-7
V: TRBV20-1
size: NA
D: TRBD1
DNA: TGCAGTGCTAGAGATCTGGACAGGTCTGTTTACGAGCAGTACTTC
CDR3: CSARDLDRSVYEQYF

J: TRBJ1-1
V: TRBV27
size: few
D: NA
DNA: TGTGCCAGCAGTTTTATGACTCCTGCAGGGAACACTGAAGCTTTCTTT
CDR3: CASSFMTPAGNTEAFF

J: TRBJ1-1
V: TRBV21-1
size: NA
D: NA
DNA: TGTGCCAGCGGACTACTGACAGGGCTGAACACTGAAGCTTTCTTT
CDR3: CASGLLTGLNTEAFF

J: TRBJ1-5
V: TRBV6-6
size: many
D: NA
DNA: TGTGCCAGCAGTTACTCGTGGGGGGGCAACATTCTTCAGCCCCAGCATTTT
CDR3: CASSYSWGGNILQPQHF

J: TRBJ2-7
V: TRBV6-5
size: many
D: NA
DNA: TGTGCCAGCAGTTACGGTGGAGGGGGTAACGAGCAGTACTTC
CDR3: CASSYGGGGNEQYF

J: TRBJ2-2
V: TRBV29-1
size: NA
D: NA
DNA: TGCAGCGCCTCAGAGGGCCCCGGGGAGCTGTTTTTT
CDR3: CSASEGPGELFF

J: TRBJ2-7
V: TRBV20-1
size: many
D: TRBD2
DNA: TGCAGTGCTAGAGTGTCTAGCGGGAGGGACCCCTACGAGCAGTACTTC
CDR3: CSARVSSGRDPYEQYF

J: TRBJ2-7
V: TRBV10-3
size: NA
D: TRBD2
DNA: TGTGCCATCAGTGAGCCGGGACTAGTGGTTCCGTACTTC
CDR3: CAISEPGLVVPYF

J: TRBJ1-1
V: TRBV14
size: many
D: NA
DNA: TGTGCCAGCAGCCAAGGTGGGCCTGAAGCTTTCTTT
CDR3: CASSQGGPEAFF

J: TRBJ2-3
V: TRBV27
size: NA
D: TRBD1
DNA: TGTGCCAGCAGTATGACAGGGAGCGAGCAGGATTTT
CDR3: CASSMTGSEQDF

J: TRBJ2-7
V: TRBV7-2
size: many
D: NA
DNA: TGTGCCAGCAGCTTACCACAGGGCCTCTACGAGCAGTACTTC
CDR3: CASSLPQGLYEQYF

J: TRBJ1-3
V: TRBV12-3/TRBV12-4
size: NA
D: NA
DNA: TGTGCCAGCAGTTTCCAGGGAGGAGGAAACACCATATATTTT
CDR3: CASSFQGGGNTIYF

J: TRBJ1-6
V: TRBV5-8
size: few
D: TRBD1
DNA: TGTGCCAGCAGATTTGGGACAGGAAACTATTCACCCCTCCACTTT
CDR3: CASRFGTGNYSPLHF

J: TRBJ2-7
V: TRBV18
size: few
D: NA
DNA: TGTGCCAGCTCACCACCGCAGAGGTCCTACGAGCAGTACTTC
CDR3: CASSPPQRSYEQYF

J: TRBJ2-1
V: TRBV7-9
size: few
D: TRBD1
DNA: TGTGCCAGCAGCTTAGTAACAGGGGCTAATGAGCAGTTCTTC
CDR3: CASSLVTGANEQFF

J: TRBJ2-7
V: TRBV29-1
size: many
D: NA
DNA: TGCAGCGTTGGGACAACCCACGAGCAGTACTTC
CDR3: CSVGTTHEQYF

J: TRBJ2-3
V: TRBV12-3/TRBV12-4
size: few
D: NA
DNA: TGTGCCAGCAGTTTATCCCCGGGGGCGACAGATACGCAGTATTTT
CDR3: CASSLSPGATDTQYF

J: TRBJ2-1
V: TRBV11-2
size: NA
D: TRBD2
DNA: TGTGCCAGCAGCTTAGGCCCGACTATAGCGGGGGGGCAGTTCTTC
CDR3: CASSLGPTIAGGQFF